Shown below are 12 T cell receptor beta chains from a single sample sequenced in a study of T cell responses to AZD1222 COVID-19 vaccine. TCRdb keeps only in-frame clones here, not all; method: immunoSEQ multiplex PCR. This sample's clone table lists 150,000 or so clones. The sequenced sample was peripheral blood. Source of these receptors: an adult in good health.

V and J are TRBV7-6 and TRBJ2-5; TRBD1 is a possible D gene (6 bases). Germline V CDR1 and CDR2: SGHVS, FNYEAQ. This CDR3 comprises 16 residues. Trimming pared 3 bases from V and 4 bases from J, leaving 18 bases between. The CDR3 region is CASSFGGVLSRETQYF. In nucleotides, the CDR3 is TGTGCCAGCAGCTTTGGGGGCGTACTATCCCGAGAGACCCAGTACTTC.

The rearrangement links TRBV6-5 to TRBJ2-2, with 7 bases matching TRBD1. With 2 bases clipped from V and 5 bases from J, the junction kept 5 bases outside the gene matches. Germline V gene sequence: CDR1 MNHEY, CDR2 SVGAGI. CDR3 size: 15 residues. Written as DNA, the CDR3 is TGTGCCAGCAGTTACGGATTGACAGGGACCGGGGAGCTGTTTTTT. Protein product: CASSYGLTGTGELFF.

This chain uses TRBV3-1 (or the pseudogene TRBV3-2) with TRBJ1-5; 12 bases are shared with TRBD1. This CDR3 has 19 amino acids. Germline V gene lookup returns CDR1 LGHDT and CDR2 YNNKEL (reference sequence). Trimming at V came to 4 bases and at J to 3 bases, leaving 13 bases not matched to a gene. In DNA form, the CDR3 reads TGTGCCAGCAGCCCCCTCATCGGGGACAGGGGGCAGGACAATCAGCCCCAGCATTTT. This encodes CASSPLIGDRGQDNQPQHF.

V and J are TRBV5-1 and TRBJ1-1; 8 bases line up with TRBD1. Germline lookup yields CDR1 SGHRS and CDR2 YFSETQ. Trimming cost V 3 bases and J 5 bases; bases outside gene matches: 6. The CDR3 has 14 residues. The CDR3 here is CASSWDTGGTEAFF. CDR3 DNA sequence: TGCGCCAGCAGCTGGGACACAGGGGGAACTGAAGCTTTCTTT.

Concerning this clone itself: The same CDR3 also results from other DNA sequences found in this sample. This rearrangement joins TRBV18 to TRBJ1-1; D is unclear. This CDR3 contains 11 residues. Trimming removed 2 bases at V and 5 bases at J, with 3 bases between. Germline CDR1 KGHSH, CDR2 LQKENI. CDR3 nucleotide sequence: TGTGCCAGCTCACCAGGAACTGAAGCTTTCTTT. It is translated as CASSPGTEAFF. Combining the CDR3 with reference TRBV18 and TRBJ1-1 gives the whole variable domain NAGVMQNPRHLVRRRGQEARLRCSPMKGHSHVYWYRQLPEEGLKFMVYLQKENIIDESGMPKERFSAEFPKEGPSILRIQQVVRGDSAAYFCASSPGTEAFFGQGTRLTVV.

The J gene is TRBJ2-7, the V gene TRBV6-6, with D unresolved. Germline lookup yields CDR1 MNHNY and CDR2 SVGAGI (reference sequence). Trimming took off 0 bases at V and 3 bases at J, with 12 bases between the two ends. The CDR3 is 15 amino acids. The CDR3 DNA follows: TGTGCCAGCAGTTACTCGTTGGAACCGTACTACGAGCAGTACTTC. Amino acids: CASSYSLEPYYEQYF.

The gene calls are TRBV19 and TRBJ1-5; D unresolved. Germline V gene sequence: CDR1 LNHDA, CDR2 SQIVND (reference sequence). The length of the CDR3 is 15 residues. Deletions cut 7 bases from V and 8 bases from J, with 21 bases between. CDR3 sequence (DNA): TGTGCCAGTAACCTCCGGCCTGAACTTTGGAAGCCCCAGCATTTT. Protein: CASNLRPELWKPQHF.

This sequence joins TRBV11-2 and TRBJ1-6; no clear D. The germline V and J ends were trimmed by 4 bases and 8 bases, with 12 bases remaining between them. This CDR3 is built from 14 residues. The V gene's germline CDR1 is SGHAT and CDR2 FQNNGV. The CDR3 is CASSYREPDSPLHF. The CDR3 bases are TGTGCCAGCAGCTATAGAGAGCCAGATTCACCCCTCCACTTT. Looking up the rest from reference TRBV11-2 and TRBJ1-6 gives the full variable domain: EAGVAQSPRYKIIEKRQSVAFWCNPISGHATLYWYQQILGQGPKLLIQFQNNGVVDDSQLPKDRFSAERLKGVDSTLKIQPAKLEDSAVYLCASSYREPDSPLHFGNGTRLTVT.

Regarding this clone: The same CDR3 arises from other DNA sequences in this sample as well. The chain joins TRBV12-3 or TRBV12-4 to TRBJ1-6; 7 positions match TRBD1. The CDR3 is 12 amino acids. The trim removed 5 bases at V and 10 bases at J, leaving 2 bases unmatched. CDR3 DNA: TGTGCCAGCAGTCAGGGGGAATCACCCCTCCACTTT. It codes for CASSQGESPLHF.

The chain combines TRBV11-3 with TRBJ1-1; the match to TRBD1 covers 7 bases. This CDR3 contains 16 residues. The ends lost 5 bases at V and 0 bases at J; junction bases unmatched: 9. Germline assignment: CDR1 SGHNT and CDR2 YENEEA. The CDR3 coding sequence is TGTGCCAGCAGCCAAGACCGGGACAGAATGAACACTGAAGCTTTCTTT. It translates to CASSQDRDRMNTEAFF.

J is TRBJ2-7 and V is TRBV5-1; D unresolved. Germline V gene sequence: CDR1 SGHRS, CDR2 YFSETQ. The CDR3 has 15 amino acids. V dropped 0 bases and J dropped 0 bases, with 10 bases sitting between them. The CDR3 is CASSLGTRSSYEQYF. In nucleotides, the CDR3 is TGCGCCAGCAGCTTGGGAACGAGGAGCTCCTACGAGCAGTACTTC.

The J gene is TRBJ1-6, the V gene TRBV30; D is ambiguous. CDR1 is GTSNPN and CDR2 is SVGIG in the germline V gene (reference sequence). The CDR3 sequence is 13 residues long. Trimming left V 0 bases short and J 6 bases short, with 6 bases between. The CDR3 sequence is CAWSVRPNSPLHF. The CDR3 DNA reads TGTGCCTGGAGTGTACGGCCTAATTCACCCCTCCACTTT.